These 26 T cell receptor beta chains originate from one sample sequenced in a study of post-analysis software for immune sequencing data. Study results and caveats: Four or five TRBV segments, TRBV5-6, TRBV5-1 and TRBV20-1 among them, were found more frequent in patients than controls.

Their recognized antigens are unknown. The authors incorporated unique molecular identifiers into the TCR beta cDNA libraries. Using its own MiXCR run on the PCR reads, TCRdb lists one record per CDR3 protein. This table has about 200,000 distinct CDR3 sequences, 25% to 35% appearing once. Sequenced: blood. These receptors were obtained from a girl younger than 18 with multiple sclerosis.

This clonotype was found a few times. The chain employs TRBV25-1 and TRBJ1-6; weak D call: TRBD1 (5 bases). The CDR3 covers 14 residues. Germline CDR1 reads MGHDK; CDR2 reads SYGVNS. Trimming stripped 5 bases from V and 8 bases from J, with 13 bases between. DNA of the CDR3: TGTGCCAGCAGTCAATTCCTACAGGATTCACCCCTCCACTTT. Translating it yields CASSQFLQDSPLHF.

A remark on this clonotype: A much more abundant neighbour one base away suggests this may be a read error. The chain couples TRBV7-3 to TRBJ2-3; D call uncertain. Germline loops: CDR1 SGHTA, CDR2 FQGTGA. V was pared by 0 bases and J by 1 base, with 14 bases between. This CDR3 has 17 amino acids. For the CDR3, the DNA is TGTGCCAGCAGCTTAACGTTGGCAGAGATGGGCACAGATACGCAGTATTTT. Its translation: CASSLTLAEMGTDTQYF.

This rearrangement joins TRBV7-9 to TRBJ2-7; a weak D match, TRBD2 (6 bases). V lost 10 bases and J lost 5, with 18 bases in between. Germline V CDR1 and CDR2: SEHNR, FQNEAQ (reference sequence). CDR3 size: 13 residues. The CDR3 reads CATELANGNEQYF. The CDR3 nucleotides read TGTGCCACAGAACTAGCTAATGGGAACGAGCAGTACTTC.

The chain uses TRBV5-1 and TRBJ2-7; 11 bases are a match to TRBD1. The ends lost 4 bases at V and 4 bases at J; junction bases unmatched: 10. Germline V gene data show CDR1 as SGHRS and CDR2 as YFSETQ. The CDR3 covers 16 residues. Written as DNA, the CDR3 is TGCGCCAGCAGCCCGGACCCGGACAGGGGGCGATACGAGCAGTACTTC. Translation: CASSPDPDRGRYEQYF.

The V and J genes are TRBV7-2 and TRBJ1-4; tentatively, D is TRBD1 (5 bases). Germline CDR1 and CDR2: SGHTA and FQGNSA. V dropped 5 bases and J dropped 4 bases, with 11 bases sitting between them. The CDR3 is 14 amino acids. The CDR3 nucleotides read TGTGCCAGCAGCCCGACAGTTTTTAATGAAAAACTGTTTTTT. It encodes CASSPTVFNEKLFF. Using reference TRBV7-2 and TRBJ1-4 for the parts outside the CDR3, the full variable domain is GAGVSQSPSNKVTEKGKDVELRCDPISGHTALYWYRQSLGQGLEFLIYFQGNSAPDKSGLPSDRFSAERTGGSVSTLTIQRTQQEDSAVYLCASSPTVFNEKLFFGSGTQLSVL.

This clonotype was detected many times. The chain joins TRBV6-5 to TRBJ2-7; TRBD1 agrees at 7 bases. CDR3 size: 13 residues. Germline V gives CDR1 MNHEY, CDR2 SVGAGI. The trim removed 5 bases at V and 4 bases at J, leaving 5 bases unmatched. The CDR3 is CASSKGQRYEQYF. CDR3 sequence (DNA): TGTGCCAGCAGTAAGGGACAGAGATACGAGCAGTACTTC.

The CDR3 is CASSPSLYSSSYNSPLHF. The CDR3 DNA reads as TGTGCCAGCTCACCATCGTTGTACTCGAGCTCCTATAATTCACCCCTCCACTTT. This chain joins TRBV18 and TRBJ1-6; D gene unclear. In germline, CDR1 is KGHSH, CDR2 LQKENI. This CDR3 contains 18 residues. V gave up 2 bases and J gave up 0 bases, with 14 bases separating them.

This clonotype was recorded a few times. J is TRBJ1-5 and V is TRBV2; D uncertain. The germline gives CDR1 SNHLY, CDR2 FYNNEI. The CDR3 has 17 residues. V was trimmed by 6 bases and J by 0 bases, leaving 18 bases between them. This chain's CDR3 is CASRPELVFSSNQPQHF. CDR3 coding DNA: TGTGCCAGCAGACCCGAACTTGTCTTCAGTAGCAATCAGCCCCAGCATTTT.

J is TRBJ1-2 and V is TRBV13, with 9 bases matching TRBD1. CDR1 PRHDT and CDR2 FYEKMQ come from the germline V gene (reference sequence). The CDR3 has 14 amino acids. V shed 6 bases and J 6 bases; nucleotides not matched to a gene: 8. This CDR3 is CASRSRDRVHGYTF. CDR3 in DNA: TGTGCCAGCAGGTCCCGGGACAGGGTGCATGGCTACACCTTC.

This clonotype came up many times. The rearrangement uses TRBV20-1 and TRBJ2-7; TRBD1 or TRBD2 may be the D gene (5 bases each). V dropped 6 bases and J dropped 5 bases, with 20 bases sitting between them. The CDR3 consists of 14 residues. Germline CDR1 reads DFQATT; CDR2 reads SNEGSKA (reference sequence). The CDR3 DNA is TGCAGTGCAACCCCTGGGGGACCCGACCACGAGCAGTACTTC. This codes for CSATPGGPDHEQYF.

To note about this clonotype: An end of the junction differs from the germline gene, which may be a read error. The gene calls are TRBV5-5 and TRBJ1-5, with a tentative D call TRBD1 (6 bases). Germline V gives CDR1 SGHKS, CDR2 YYEKEE (reference sequence). This CDR3 comprises 17 residues. DNA for the CDR3: TGTGGCAGCAGCTTGATTGGGGGCGCGGGCAGCAATCAGCCCCAGCATTTT. It specifies CGSSLIGGAGSNQPQHF.

This clonotype was detected once. The rearrangement uses TRBV4-2 and TRBJ1-2, with D tentatively TRBD1 (6 bases). Trimming removed 0 bases from V and 8 bases from J, with 19 bases in between. Germline CDR1 LGHNA, CDR2 YNFKEQ. The CDR3 loop spans 16 amino acids. DNA for the CDR3: TGTGCCAGCAGCCAAGATAGAGAGGACAGCGAGGGCGGCTACACCTTC. Its translation is CASSQDREDSEGGYTF.

The J gene is TRBJ2-3, the V gene TRBV6-5; no clear D. The CDR3 has 15 residues. The germline CDR1 and CDR2 sequences are MNHEY and SVGAGI. Trimming took 0 bases from V and 0 from J, leaving 7 bases between them. CDR3 bases: TGTGCCAGCAGTTACTCATCAAGAAGCACAGATACGCAGTATTTT. This translates into CASSYSSRSTDTQYF.

About this clonotype: Being one base from a much bigger clone, this may be a read error. This chain links TRBV28 with TRBJ2-7; 8 bases line up with TRBD2. The CDR3 runs 20 residues. V was clipped by 4 bases and J by 4 bases; unmatched bases: 24. Germline CDR1 is MDHEN and CDR2 is SYDVKM. The CDR3 DNA follows: TGTGCCAGCAGTTCGCCGCCGGGACTAGTGGGAGCCCTCACGCGGTACGAGCAGTACTTC. As protein: CASSSPPGLVGALTRYEQYF.

The sample holds many counts of this clonotype. This sequence joins TRBV5-1 and TRBJ2-7; TRBD1 is a possible D gene (7 bases). Trimming cost V 4 bases and J 9 bases, with 20 bases left between them. The germline gives CDR1 SGHRS, CDR2 YFSETQ. CDR3 length: 14 amino acids. DNA for the CDR3: TGCGCCAGCAGCCCAGGACAGGCCGGGGGCGGGCAGTACTTC. It is translated as CASSPGQAGGGQYF.

The chain combines TRBV29-1 with TRBJ2-7; 9 bases agree with TRBD2. The germline gives CDR1 SQVTM, CDR2 ANQGSEA. CDR3 length: 12 amino acids. V was clipped by 6 bases and J by 0 bases; unmatched bases: 0. In nucleotides, the CDR3 is TGCAGCGTGGGACTAGCCTCCTACGAGCAGTACTTC. Translation: CSVGLASYEQYF.

There are many counts of this clonotype. CDR3 sequence (DNA): TGCAGTGCCCCCCGAAGACCCAGCTCCTACGAGCAGTACTTC. This codes for CSAPRRPSSYEQYF. The genes are TRBV20-1 and TRBJ2-7; D uncertain. The CDR3 is made up of 14 amino acids. V was clipped by 6 bases and J by 0 bases, with 15 bases between them. CDR1 DFQATT and CDR2 SNEGSKA come from the germline V gene (reference sequence).

The chain employs TRBV11-2 and TRBJ2-1, with 7 bases identical to TRBD2. The CDR3 has 18 residues. From germline, CDR1 is SGHAT and CDR2 FQNNGV. V lost 3 bases, J lost 0 bases, and 11 bases stayed unmatched. The CDR3 sequence is CASSFRPLAAGSYNEQFF. The CDR3 DNA sequence: TGTGCCAGCAGCTTCCGGCCCCTAGCGGCAGGCTCCTACAATGAGCAGTTCTTC. The variable domain in full, with the rest retrieved from reference TRBV11-2 and TRBJ2-1, is EAGVAQSPRYKIIEKRQSVAFWCNPISGHATLYWYQQILGQGPKLLIQFQNNGVVDDSQLPKDRFSAERLKGVDSTLKIQPAKLEDSAVYLCASSFRPLAAGSYNEQFFGPGTRLTVL.

The V call is TRBV7-9, the J call TRBJ1-2, with 7 positions matching TRBD1. The germline CDR1 and CDR2 sequences are SEHNR and FQNEAQ (reference sequence). The CDR3 is made up of 15 amino acids. J lost 2 bases, V lost 5 bases, and 8 bases had no gene match. The CDR3: CASSPPGQKNYGYTF. CDR3 coding DNA: TGTGCCAGCAGCCCACCGGGACAGAAAAACTATGGCTACACCTTC.

A few counts support this clonotype. This rearrangement joins TRBV2 to TRBJ2-7, with D possibly being TRBD1 (6 bases). The ends were cut back, 4 bases at V and 1 base at J, with 11 bases in the middle. The germline V gene encodes CDR1 SNHLY and CDR2 FYNNEI. The CDR3 loop spans 14 amino acids. The CDR3 sequence is CASSVGTPSYEQYF. CDR3 in DNA: TGTGCCAGCAGTGTCGGGACACCTTCCTACGAGCAGTACTTC. Together with reference TRBV2 and TRBJ2-7, the CDR3 gives the full variable domain: EPEVTQTPSHQVTQMGQEVILRCVPISNHLYFYWYRQILGQKVEFLVSFYNNEISEKSEIFDDQFSVERPDGSNFTLKIRSTKLEDSAMYFCASSVGTPSYEQYFGPGTRLTVT.

This clonotype showed up just a few times. This chain links TRBV18 with TRBJ2-6; D unclear. The CDR3 contains 14 residues. From germline, CDR1 is KGHSH and CDR2 LQKENI. V shed 5 bases and J shed 4 bases, with 9 bases lying between them. CDR3 sequence: CASSDPRGANVLTF. CDR3 nucleotides: TGTGCCAGCTCAGACCCTCGGGGGGCCAACGTCCTGACTTTC.

This clonotype was recorded a few times. The chain employs TRBV5-1 and TRBJ2-3, with TRBD2 as a possible D gene (5 bases). CDR1 is SGHRS and CDR2 is YFSETQ in the germline V gene. This CDR3 has 13 amino acids. The V end was cut by 6 bases, the J end by 4 bases, with 12 bases between. CDR3 residues: CASNFTGSDTQYF. The CDR3 nucleotides are TGCGCCAGCAACTTCACGGGATCAGATACGCAGTATTTT.

This clonotype has only a few counts. The CDR3: CSARDLKGAGNQPQHF. The CDR3 region has the DNA TGCAGTGCTAGAGATCTTAAGGGGGCCGGCAATCAGCCCCAGCATTTT. The V and J genes are TRBV20-1 and TRBJ1-5, with TRBD1 matching 7 bases. The length of the CDR3 is 16 residues. V lost 0 bases and J lost 2; bases outside the gene matches: 7. Germline loops: CDR1 DFQATT, CDR2 SNEGSKA (reference sequence).

This clonotype was seen only a few times. A much larger clone is a single base away; this may be a read error. This chain uses TRBV29-1 with TRBJ2-1, with D perhaps TRBD1 (5 bases). The CDR3 has 13 amino acids. V was pared by 3 bases and J by 9 bases, with 15 bases between. The germline V gene has CDR1 SQVTM and CDR2 ANQGSEA. CDR3 in amino acids: CSVEGTGCGEQFF. DNA for the CDR3: TGCAGCGTTGAGGGTACAGGTTGCGGTGAGCAGTTCTTC.

There are a few counts of this clonotype. The chain employs TRBV5-5 and TRBJ2-2; 13 positions agree with TRBD2. The CDR3 spans 16 residues. The ends lost 1 base at V and 7 bases at J; junction bases unmatched: 4. Germline lookup yields CDR1 SGHKS and CDR2 YYEKEE (reference sequence). The CDR3 here is CASSLTSGRVGGELFF. The CDR3 coding sequence is TGTGCCAGCAGCTTGACTAGCGGGAGGGTCGGCGGGGAGCTGTTTTTT.

The rearrangement links TRBV20-1 to TRBJ2-1; 8 bases align to TRBD1. Trimming took 7 bases from V and 4 from J; bases not matched to a gene: 15. CDR3 length: 16 residues. Germline loops: CDR1 DFQATT, CDR2 SNEGSKA (reference sequence). The CDR3 protein is CSVKRLTGQGYNEQFF. The CDR3, as DNA: TGCAGTGTTAAGAGGTTGACAGGACAGGGTTACAATGAGCAGTTCTTC.